This TCR beta chain was profiled in a study of cytomegalovirus exposure and HLA in healthy donors. Background on the study: HLA-typed donors contributed some 87 million unique TCRs, which were held in an early data release. Study-level results: Prediction of most subjects' HLA-A and HLA-B alleles by TCR beta sequences was reportedly accurate. Information on immune exposure was restricted to one variable (CMV serostatus). The study designated over 150 TCR beta chains cytomegalovirus-associated.

The germline gives CDR1 MNHEY, CDR2 SMNVEV (reference sequence). CDR3 length: 16 residues. Trimming at V came to 5 bases and at J to 1 base, leaving 8 bases not matched to a gene. PCR was performed using 60 Vbeta and 13 Jbeta primers. Repertoires were generated with immunoSEQ multiplex PCR, while TCRdb's copy carries only in-frame clones and drops some. Its listing shows about 160,000 clones. Points on this clone: No antigen is known for it.

The material sequenced was PBMCs. This receptor was obtained from a woman between 55 and 75 years old in good health and CMV-seronegative. The chain uses TRBV27 and TRBJ1-1, with 9 bases fitting TRBD1. The CDR3 DNA reads TGTGCCAGCAGTCAACAGGGGGCGAGAGGGAACACTGAAGCTTTCTTT. Protein product: CASSQQGARGNTEAFF.